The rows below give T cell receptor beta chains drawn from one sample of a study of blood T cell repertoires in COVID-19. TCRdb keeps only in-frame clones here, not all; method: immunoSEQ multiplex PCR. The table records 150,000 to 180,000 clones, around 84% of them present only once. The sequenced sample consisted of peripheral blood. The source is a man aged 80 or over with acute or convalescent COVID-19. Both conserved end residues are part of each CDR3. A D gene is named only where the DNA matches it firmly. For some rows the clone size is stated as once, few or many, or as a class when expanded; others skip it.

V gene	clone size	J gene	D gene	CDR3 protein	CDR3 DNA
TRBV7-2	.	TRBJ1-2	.	CASSLDFEGLRGYTF	TGTGCCAGCAGCTTAGATTTCGAGGGCTTGCGTGGCTACACCTTC
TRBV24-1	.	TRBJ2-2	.	CATSGHGGGQNTGELFF	TGTGCCACCAGTGGACATGGAGGGGGCCAAAACACCGGGGAGCTGTTTTTT
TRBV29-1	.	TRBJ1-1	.	CSVQGQRNTEAFF	TGCAGCGTGCAGGGGCAGAGGAACACTGAAGCTTTCTTT
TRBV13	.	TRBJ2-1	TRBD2	CASSTWGRLAGGPIYNEQFF	TGTGCCAGCAGCACTTGGGGGCGGCTAGCGGGGGGCCCAATCTACAATGAGCAGTTCTTC
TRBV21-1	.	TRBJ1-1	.	CASSKSLGLNTEAFF	TGTGCCAGCAGCAAATCTCTGGGGCTGAACACTGAAGCTTTCTTT
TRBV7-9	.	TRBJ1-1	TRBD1	CASRPKDRIGAEAFF	TGTGCCAGCAGACCCAAGGACAGGATAGGGGCTGAAGCTTTCTTT
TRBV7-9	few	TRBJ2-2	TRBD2	CASSRLAGPTGELFF	TGTGCCAGCAGCAGACTAGCGGGGCCCACCGGGGAGCTGTTTTTT
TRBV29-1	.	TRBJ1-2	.	CSAEGGDGYTF	TGCAGCGCCGAGGGGGGGGATGGCTACACCTTC
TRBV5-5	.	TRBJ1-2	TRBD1	CASSPTGNYGYTF	TGTGCCAGCAGCCCGACAGGGAACTATGGCTACACCTTC
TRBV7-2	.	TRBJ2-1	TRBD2	CASSRRLAGGNNEQFF	TGTGCCAGCAGCAGAAGGCTAGCGGGGGGGAACAATGAGCAGTTCTTC
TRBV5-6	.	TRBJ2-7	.	CASSLNSFSYEQYF	TGTGCCAGCAGCTTGAACAGTTTTTCCTACGAGCAGTACTTC
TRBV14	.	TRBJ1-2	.	CASSQDRPGQSGYTF	TGTGCCAGCAGCCAAGATAGGCCAGGGCAAAGTGGCTACACCTTC
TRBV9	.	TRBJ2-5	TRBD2	CASNGGGEETQYF	TGTGCCAGCAACGGGGGGGGCGAGGAGACCCAGTACTTC
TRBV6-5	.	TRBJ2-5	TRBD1	CASSDGTGVQETQYF	TGTGCCAGCAGCGACGGGACAGGGGTACAAGAGACCCAGTACTTC
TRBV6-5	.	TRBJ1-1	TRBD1	CASIPGGRALAFF	TGTGCCAGCATCCCAGGGGGCAGGGCTCTCGCTTTCTTT
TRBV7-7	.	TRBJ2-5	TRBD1	CASSRGQGRETQYF	TGTGCTAGCAGCCGTGGACAGGGGAGGGAGACCCAGTACTTC
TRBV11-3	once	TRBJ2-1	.	CASSLDPVYGVNEQFF	TGTGCCAGCAGCTTAGATCCGGTGTACGGGGTCAATGAGCAGTTCTTC
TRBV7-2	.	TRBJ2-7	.	CASSTRQGRGSYEQYF	TGTGCCAGCAGCACCAGACAGGGGAGGGGCTCCTACGAGCAGTACTTC
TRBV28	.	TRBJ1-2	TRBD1	CASSLFHVAQGDGYTF	TGTGCCAGCAGTTTATTCCACGTGGCACAGGGGGATGGCTACACCTTC
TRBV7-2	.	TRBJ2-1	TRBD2	CASSLASASGGRDVQFF	TGTGCCAGCAGCTTAGCGTCGGCTAGCGGGGGTAGGGACGTGCAGTTCTTC
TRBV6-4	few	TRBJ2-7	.	CASSDSGRVGDYEQYF	TGTGCCAGCAGTGACTCGGGCAGGGTTGGAGACTACGAGCAGTACTTC
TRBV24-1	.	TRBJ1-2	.	CATSDTLGGYTF	TGTGCCACCAGTGATACACTCGGGGGCTACACCTTC
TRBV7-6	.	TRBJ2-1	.	CASSSSTRRGINEQFF	TGTGCCAGCAGCTCGTCGACCAGGCGGGGAATCAATGAGCAGTTCTTC
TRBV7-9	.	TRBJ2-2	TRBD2	CASSRQGSGTTGELFF	TGTGCCAGCAGTCGTCAGGGTAGCGGGACGACCGGGGAGCTGTTTTTT
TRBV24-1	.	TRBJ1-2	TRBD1	CATSDRNRGNYGYTF	TGTGCCACCAGTGATCGGAACAGGGGAAACTATGGCTACACCTTC
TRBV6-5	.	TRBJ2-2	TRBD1	CASRPTGSSTGELFF	TGTGCCAGCAGGCCGACAGGGTCGAGCACCGGGGAGCTGTTTTTT
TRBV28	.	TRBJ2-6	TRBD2	CASREPGLAAGANVLTF	TGTGCCAGCAGGGAACCGGGACTAGCGGCTGGGGCCAACGTCCTGACTTTC
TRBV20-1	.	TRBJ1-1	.	CSASNSLKPTEAFF	TGCAGTGCTAGTAACAGCTTGAAGCCCACTGAAGCTTTCTTT
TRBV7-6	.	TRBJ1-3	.	CASSFNPGFSGNTIYF	TGTGCCAGCAGCTTTAACCCGGGATTCTCTGGAAACACCATATATTTT
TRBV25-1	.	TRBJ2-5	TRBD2	CASSESGTSGQETQYF	TGTGCCAGCAGTGAATCCGGGACTAGCGGCCAAGAGACCCAGTACTTC
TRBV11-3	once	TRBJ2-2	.	CASSSGDQPGELFF	TGTGCCAGCAGCTCCGGGGATCAGCCCGGGGAGCTGTTTTTT
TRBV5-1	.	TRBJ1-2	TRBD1	CASTPMTGANYGYTF	TGCGCCAGCACACCCATGACAGGGGCTAACTATGGCTACACCTTC
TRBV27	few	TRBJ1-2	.	CASSSSNFYGYTF	TGTGCCAGCAGTTCATCCAATTTCTATGGCTACACCTTC
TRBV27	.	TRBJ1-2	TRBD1	CASSPGTAFVYGYTF	TGTGCCAGCAGTCCCGGGACAGCCTTTGTCTATGGCTACACCTTC
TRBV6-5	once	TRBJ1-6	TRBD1	CASSYGTGQGSPLHF	TGTGCCAGCAGTTACGGGACAGGGCAGGGTTCACCCCTCCACTTT
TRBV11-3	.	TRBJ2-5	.	CASSPRQAGVETQYF	TGTGCCAGCAGCCCTCGACAGGCTGGTGTAGAGACCCAGTACTTC
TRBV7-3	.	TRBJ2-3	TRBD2	CASSSSSGGTDTQYF	TGTGCCAGCAGCTCGTCTAGCGGCGGTACAGATACGCAGTATTTT
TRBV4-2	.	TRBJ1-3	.	CASSQEGGAGNTIYF	TGTGCCAGCAGCCAAGAAGGGGGGGCTGGAAACACCATATATTTT
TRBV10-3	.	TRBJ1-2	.	CAISVGARYGYTF	TGTGCCATCAGTGTAGGGGCTCGCTATGGCTACACCTTC
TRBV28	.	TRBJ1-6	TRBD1	CASSLAGQDNSPLHF	TGTGCCAGCAGTTTAGCGGGACAGGATAATTCACCCCTCCACTTT
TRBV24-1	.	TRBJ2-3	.	CATSDFTTESDTQYF	TGTGCCACCAGTGATTTTACAACGGAGTCGGATACGCAGTATTTT
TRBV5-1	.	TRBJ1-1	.	CASALTSDTEAFF	TGCGCCAGCGCTCTCACGTCGGACACTGAAGCTTTCTTT
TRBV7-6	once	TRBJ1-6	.	CASSLGLGPEAPLHF	TGTGCCAGCAGCTTAGGGCTGGGGCCAGAGGCACCCCTCCACTTT
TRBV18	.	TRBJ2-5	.	CASSPPPVQETQYF	TGTGCCAGCTCACCACCTCCAGTCCAAGAGACCCAGTACTTC
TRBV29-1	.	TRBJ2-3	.	CSVGSASTDTQYF	TGCAGCGTTGGGAGTGCTAGCACAGATACGCAGTATTTT
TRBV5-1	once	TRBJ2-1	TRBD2	CASSLGLAGGYNEQFF	TGCGCCAGCAGCCTGGGACTAGCGGGGGGATACAATGAGCAGTTCTTC
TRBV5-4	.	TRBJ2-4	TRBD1	CASSQTGGGKNIQYF	TGTGCCAGCAGTCAGACAGGGGGCGGCAAAAACATTCAGTACTTC
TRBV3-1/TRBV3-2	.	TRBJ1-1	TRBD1	CASSQTGDTEAFF	TGTGCCAGCAGCCAGACAGGGGACACTGAAGCTTTCTTT
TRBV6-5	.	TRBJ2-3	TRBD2	CASRGDSADTQYF	TGTGCCAGCCGGGGGGATTCCGCAGATACGCAGTATTTT
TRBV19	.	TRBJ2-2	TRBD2	CASSRTSGNFGELFF	TGTGCCAGTAGTAGGACTAGCGGGAATTTCGGGGAGCTGTTTTTT
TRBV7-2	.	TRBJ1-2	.	CASSPPPPGTYGYTF	TGTGCCAGCAGCCCTCCCCCCCCAGGGACATATGGCTACACCTTC
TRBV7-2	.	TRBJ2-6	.	CASSTRVAGANVLTF	TGTGCCAGCAGCACCCGAGTGGCTGGGGCCAACGTCCTGACTTTC
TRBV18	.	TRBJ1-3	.	CASSPQGSGNTIYF	TGTGCCAGCTCACCGCAGGGATCTGGAAACACCATATATTTT
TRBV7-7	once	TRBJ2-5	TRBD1	CASSRGQGTETQYF	TGTGCCAGCAGCCGGGGACAGGGGACGGAGACCCAGTACTTC
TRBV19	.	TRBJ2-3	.	CASSRGQRTDTQYF	TGTGCCAGTAGCCGAGGACAGCGCACAGATACGCAGTATTTT
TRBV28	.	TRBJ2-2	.	CASSFSGGASGELFF	TGTGCCAGCAGTTTTTCTGGGGGCGCATCCGGGGAGCTGTTTTTT
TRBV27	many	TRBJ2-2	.	CASSWTPTGELFF	TGTGCCAGCAGCTGGACACCCACCGGGGAGCTGTTTTTT
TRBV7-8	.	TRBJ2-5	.	CASSLGYGGLETQYF	TGTGCCAGCAGCTTAGGTTACGGCGGTTTAGAGACCCAGTACTTC
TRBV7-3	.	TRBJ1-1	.	CASSSQENTEAFF	TGTGCCAGCAGCTCACAAGAGAACACTGAAGCTTTCTTT
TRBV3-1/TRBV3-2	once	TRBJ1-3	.	CASSQRLISGNTIYF	TGTGCCAGCAGCCAACGACTAATTTCTGGAAACACCATATATTTT